Shown below are 22 T cell receptor beta chains from a single sample sequenced in a study of glioma-infiltrating T cells. Amplification of TCR alpha and beta CDR3 regions from RNA used iRepertoire nested multiplex PCR. MiXCR was run by TCRdb on the multiplex PCR reads, yielding one entry per CDR3 protein. The sample includes around 350,000 distinct CDR3 sequences, less than 50% of them seen just once. Source material: glioma tissue, nonneoplastic brain tissue, or PBMCs (not recorded which). The receptors originated from a human donor with low-grade glioma or glioblastoma, undergoing nonglioma brain surgery, or in good health (not recorded which).

This clonotype was seen just once. An end of the junction does not agree with germline; a read error may underlie this. The rearrangement joins TRBV20-1 to TRBJ1-1; TRBD1 is a possible D gene (6 bases). This CDR3 contains 16 residues. The germline V gene has CDR1 DFQATT and CDR2 SNEGSKA (reference sequence). The CDR3: CGARKISGTWNTEAFF. CDR3 coding DNA: TGCGGTGCTAGAAAGATTTCCGGGACATGGAACACTGAAGCTTTCTTT.

This clonotype was picked up many times. This sequence joins TRBV6-1 and TRBJ1-2; 9 bases are shared with TRBD1. The CDR3 length is 16 residues. The germline V gene has CDR1 MNHNS and CDR2 SASEGT. With V trimmed by 3 bases and J by 2 bases, 7 bases remained unmatched. The CDR3 coding sequence is TGTGCCAGCAGTGAGACCGGGACAGGGTACAACTATGGCTACACCTTC. Protein: CASSETGTGYNYGYTF.

This clonotype was counted a few times. The rearrangement links TRBV7-2 to TRBJ1-2; 10 nucleotides match TRBD1. V shed 2 bases and J 7 bases; nucleotides not matched to a gene: 7. Germline CDR1 SGHTA, CDR2 FQGNSA. This CDR3 spans 15 amino acids. CDR3 DNA: TGTGCCAGCAGCTTATTTGACAGGGGGCGAGTTGGCTACACCTTC. Translating gives CASSLFDRGRVGYTF.

The V gene is TRBV11-2, the J gene TRBJ2-3; the D gene is possibly TRBD1 (6 bases). CDR3 length: 15 residues. The V gene lost 1 base and the J gene lost 2 bases, with 10 bases spanning the gap. Per the germline V gene, CDR1 is SGHAT and CDR2 is FQNNGV. The CDR3 is CASSLVPGDTDTQYF. DNA of the CDR3: TGTGCCAGCAGCTTAGTTCCAGGGGACACAGATACGCAGTATTTT.

The gene calls are TRBV18 and TRBJ1-4; D gene unclear. Between the trimmed V and J ends, which lost 1 base and 2 bases, there was a span of 5 bases. There are 14 residues in the CDR3. The V gene's germline CDR1 is KGHSH and CDR2 LQKENI. The CDR3: CASSPRVTNEKLFF. CDR3 bases: TGTGCCAGCTCACCACGGGTTACTAATGAAAAACTGTTTTTT.

In the case of this clonotype: A much larger clone is a single base away; this may be a read error. This chain connects TRBV6-5 to TRBJ2-1, with D possibly matching TRBD1 (5 bases). Germline V gene lookup returns CDR1 MNHEY and CDR2 SVGAGI. The CDR3 has 16 residues. The CDR3 coding sequence is TGTGCCAGCAGTTACTTATCAGGGTTGAATTACAATAAGCAGTTCTTC. Residues: CASSYLSGLNYNKQFF.

V gene TRBV7-2 combines with J gene TRBJ2-7; D is perhaps TRBD2 (6 bases). This CDR3 comprises 15 residues. Germline CDR1 SGHTA, CDR2 FQGNSA. Trimming stripped 5 bases from V and 0 bases from J, with 14 bases between. Here the CDR3 DNA reads TGTGCCAGCAGCCGGAGGGAGACGGGCTCCTACGAGCAGTACTTC. Its translation is CASSRRETGSYEQYF.

V gene TRBV7-8 combines with J gene TRBJ2-1; TRBD2 agrees at 9 bases. The CDR3 runs 17 residues. Germline trimming cut 4 bases from V and 8 bases from J; bases unmatched to any gene: 15. Germline-derived CDR1 and CDR2 are SGHVS and FQNEAQ. CDR3 protein: CASSSYPLAGAGDEQFF. For the CDR3, the DNA is TGTGCCAGCAGCTCATACCCCTTAGCGGGAGCCGGGGATGAGCAGTTCTTC.

This clonotype was observed many times. The rearrangement joins TRBV7-2 to TRBJ2-3; unclear D gene. Trimming took off 8 bases at V and 2 bases at J, with 17 bases between the two ends. The germline V gene has CDR1 SGHTA and CDR2 FQGNSA. The CDR3 has 15 amino acids. Here the CDR3 reads CASLTDVLFTDTQYF. CDR3 bases: TGTGCCAGCCTTACTGACGTATTGTTCACAGATACGCAGTATTTT.

This clonotype has a single count. This rearrangement joins TRBV5-4 to TRBJ2-7, with 14 bases that match TRBD2. CDR3 size: 16 residues. Losses at the gene ends were 4 bases for V and 2 bases for J; bases not matched to a gene: 5. Germline V gene data show CDR1 as SGHNT and CDR2 as YYREEE (reference sequence). The CDR3 bases are TGTGCCAGCAGCCCCGGGACTAGCGGGGGAGCCTACGAGCAGTACTTC. Encoded protein: CASSPGTSGGAYEQYF.

This chain links TRBV24-1 with TRBJ1-5; tentative D call: TRBD1 (5 bases). This CDR3 has 13 amino acids. Trimming stripped 4 bases from V and 5 bases from J, with 8 bases between. Looked up from germline, CDR1 is KGHDR and CDR2 is SFDVKD. The CDR3 sequence is CATSDREYQPQHF. CDR3 nucleotides: TGTGCCACCAGTGACAGGGAGTATCAGCCCCAGCATTTT.

The CDR3 region is CASRPAGRGYEQYF. CDR3 DNA: TGCGCCAGCCGTCCCGCGGGTCGAGGATACGAGCAGTACTTC. V usage is TRBV5-1 and J usage is TRBJ2-7; tentatively, D is TRBD2 (5 bases). Deletions cut 7 bases from V and 4 bases from J, with 18 bases between. The germline CDR1 and CDR2 sequences are SGHRS and YFSETQ. This CDR3 has 14 amino acids.

Regarding this clonotype: This may arise from a read error, as a much more abundant clone is one base away. This chain links TRBV6-2 or TRBV6-3 with TRBJ1-3, with D perhaps TRBD1 (6 bases). The CDR3 covers 14 residues. In germline, CDR1 is MNHEY, CDR2 SVGEGT. The DNA for the CDR3 is TGTGCCAGCAGACTGCAGGGGTATGGAGACACCATATATTTT. Translated: CASRLQGYGDTIYF.

To note about this clonotype: The CDR3 does not end in the conserved phenylalanine or tryptophan, so this is likely a read error. J is TRBJ2-1 and V is TRBV28, with 8 nucleotides matching TRBD2. V gave up 0 bases and J gave up 4 bases; unmatched junction bases: 8. The CDR3 length is 17 residues. CDR1 and CDR2 (germline): MDHEN, SYDVKM. CDR3 amino acids: CASSLWSIEREYNEQFL. In nucleotides, the CDR3 is TGTGCCAGCAGTTTATGGTCGATCGAGCGGGAGTACAATGAGCAGTTCCTC.

The V and J genes are TRBV28 and TRBJ2-1, with 7 bases aligning to TRBD1. The CDR3 loop spans 15 amino acids. Germline V CDR1 and CDR2: MDHEN, SYDVKM. V lost 4 bases to trimming and J lost 6 bases; unmatched junction nucleotides: 9. The CDR3 region has the DNA TGTGCCAGCAGTTCTGCCGGGACAGCAGGCAATGAGCAGTTCTTC. This encodes CASSSAGTAGNEQFF.

CDR3 in DNA: TGTGCCAGCAGCTTACTAGCGGGAGATACCGGGGAGCTGTTTTTT. Amino acids: CASSLLAGDTGELFF. The chain links TRBV5-4 to TRBJ2-2, with 11 bases that match TRBD2. The CDR3 is made up of 15 amino acids. Germline CDR1 is SGHNT and CDR2 is YYREEE (reference sequence). Trimming removed 2 bases from V and 5 bases from J; junction bases left unmatched: 2.

About this clonotype itself: A much larger clone is a single base away; this may be a read error. This CDR3 is missing its conserved last phenylalanine or tryptophan, likely due to a read error. The chain joins TRBV6-1 to TRBJ2-7; D gene uncertain. Germline V CDR1 and CDR2: MNHNS, SASEGT. CDR3 length: 11 residues. The V gene lost 1 base and the J gene lost 7 bases, with 5 bases spanning the gap. The CDR3 DNA reads as TGTGCCAGCAGTGAAGTCAGGGAGCAGTACCTC. As protein: CASSEVREQYL.

This clonotype was recorded many times. The chain recombines TRBV20-1 with TRBJ1-6; D gene unclear. CDR1 DFQATT and CDR2 SNEGSKA come from the germline V gene (reference sequence). Trimming left V 6 bases short and J 7 bases short, with 16 bases between. The CDR3 loop spans 14 amino acids. The CDR3, as DNA: TGCAGTGCGTCTCCGATTCGTGGGAATTCACCCCTCCACTTT. Its protein is CSASPIRGNSPLHF.

This clonotype showed up many times. The gene calls are TRBV6-1 and TRBJ1-1; 7 bases fit TRBD1. The germline CDR1 and CDR2 sequences are MNHNS and SASEGT. V shed 6 bases, J shed 4 bases, and the junction held 5 bases outside the gene matches. The length of the CDR3 is 13 residues. The CDR3 region has the DNA TGTGCCAGCAGGTCTCAGGGGGGCACTGAAGCTTTCTTT. The encoded protein is CASRSQGGTEAFF.

In regard to this clonotype: This CDR3 fails to terminate in the conserved phenylalanine or tryptophan, so it likely reflects a read error. The chain uses TRBV20-1 and TRBJ2-5; TRBD1 matches at 8 bases. The V segment lost 6 bases and the J segment 2 bases; nucleotides outside the gene matches: 8. CDR1 DFQATT and CDR2 SNEGSKA come from the germline V gene (reference sequence). The CDR3 is 14 amino acids. In DNA form, the CDR3 reads TGCAGTGCCCAAGAAGGGACAGGTCAAGAGACCCAGTACTAC. Amino acid sequence: CSAQEGTGQETQYY.

This clonotype has just a few counts. The chain has TRBV14 and TRBJ1-5, with D perhaps TRBD1 (5 bases). CDR3 length: 12 amino acids. Between the trimmed V and J ends, which lost 2 bases and 10 bases, there was a span of 9 bases. Germline V gene sequence: CDR1 SGHDN, CDR2 FVKESK. Here the CDR3 reads CASSQLGGPQHF. In nucleotides, the CDR3 is TGTGCCAGCAGCCAACTGGGGGGACCCCAGCATTTT.

This clonotype appeared many times. The rearrangement joins TRBV6-2 or TRBV6-3 to TRBJ2-2, with 10 positions matching TRBD2. CDR1 MNHEY and CDR2 SVGEGT come from the germline V gene. CDR3 length equals 19 residues. V was pared by 6 bases and J by 1 base, with 14 bases of the junction left unmatched. This CDR3 is CASRILAGRDLGNTGELFF. CDR3 bases: TGTGCCAGCAGGATACTAGCGGGGCGCGATCTGGGGAACACCGGGGAGCTGTTTTTT.